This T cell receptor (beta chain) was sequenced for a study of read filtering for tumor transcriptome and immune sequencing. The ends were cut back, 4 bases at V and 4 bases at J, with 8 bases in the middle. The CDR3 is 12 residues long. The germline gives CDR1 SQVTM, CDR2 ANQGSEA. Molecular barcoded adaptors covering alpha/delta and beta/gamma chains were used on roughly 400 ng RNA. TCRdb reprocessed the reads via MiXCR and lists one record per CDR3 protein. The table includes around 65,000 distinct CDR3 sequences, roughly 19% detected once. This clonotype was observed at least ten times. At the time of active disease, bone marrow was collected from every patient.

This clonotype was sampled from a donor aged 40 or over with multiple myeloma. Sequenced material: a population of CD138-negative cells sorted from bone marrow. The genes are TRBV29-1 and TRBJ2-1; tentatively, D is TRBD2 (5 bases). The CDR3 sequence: CSVGGRYNEQFF. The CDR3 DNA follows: TGCAGCGTTGGAGGGCGTTACAATGAGCAGTTCTTC.